This entry lists 13 T cell receptor beta chains sequenced from one sample in a study of OX40 agonist ivuxolimab in advanced cancers. Assay used: immunoSEQ multiplex PCR; TCRdb lists only in-frame clones, some missing. Of 70,000 to 95,000 clones in the sample, around 90% were seen once. Specimen: CD4+ or CD8+ T cells sorted from blood, collected in a trial of the OX40 agonist ivuxolimab. These receptors came from an adult with an advanced solid tumor such as melanoma, head and neck, liver or kidney cancer.

The chain employs TRBV4-1 and TRBJ2-6; TRBD1 agrees at 7 bases. V dropped 0 bases and J dropped 0; count of bases not matched to a gene: 11. CDR1 is MGHRA and CDR2 is YSYEKL in the germline V gene. The length of the CDR3 is 20 residues. Here the CDR3 reads CASSQDRGQSSSSGANVLTF. DNA of the CDR3: TGCGCCAGCAGCCAAGATAGGGGACAGAGCTCGAGCTCTGGGGCCAACGTCCTGACTTTC.

The V and J genes are TRBV6-5 and TRBJ2-3, with 11 bases aligning to TRBD2. This CDR3 spans 15 amino acids. The junction had 5 bases not matched to a gene; V was cut back by 7 bases and J by 2 bases. Germline V CDR1 and CDR2: MNHEY, SVGAGI. This CDR3 reads CASTSGLADTDTQYF. CDR3 coding DNA: TGTGCCAGCACCTCGGGACTAGCGGACACAGATACGCAGTATTTT.

V and J are TRBV2 and TRBJ2-5; 8 bases fit TRBD1. CDR3 length equals 16 residues. Germline values: CDR1 SNHLY, CDR2 FYNNEI. V lost 4 bases and J lost 4; bases outside the gene matches: 11. DNA for the CDR3: TGTGCCAGCAGTGGAAATAGGGCAGGGGGCGGAGAGACCCAGTACTTC. It is translated as CASSGNRAGGGETQYF.

The rearrangement links TRBV5-4 to TRBJ2-1; possibly TRBD1 for D (5 bases). This CDR3 spans 18 amino acids. Germline-derived CDR1 and CDR2 are SGHNT and YYREEE (reference sequence). V dropped 1 base and J dropped 9 bases, with 26 bases sitting between them. The chain's CDR3 is CASSLSQVSTGRAVEQFF. The CDR3 DNA reads as TGTGCCAGCAGCTTGTCTCAGGTCAGCACGGGCAGGGCGGTTGAGCAGTTCTTC.

The V call is TRBV4-1, the J call TRBJ1-3; D is unresolved. Trimming removed 2 bases from V and 0 bases from J, with 8 bases in between. CDR1 is MGHRA and CDR2 is YSYEKL in the germline V gene. This CDR3 comprises 15 residues. The CDR3, as DNA: TGCGCCAGCAGCCAAACTGAAAACTCTGGAAACACCATATATTTT. Encoded protein: CASSQTENSGNTIYF.

CDR3 loop: CASSIGLAGGLPNYGYTF. CDR3 coding DNA: TGTGCCAGTAGTATAGGGTTGGCAGGGGGATTGCCTAACTATGGCTACACCTTC. V is TRBV19 and J is TRBJ1-2, with 7 positions matching TRBD1. The V gene end was trimmed by 1 base and the J gene end by 0 bases; junction bases not matched to a gene: 11. The CDR3 has 18 residues. Per the germline V gene, CDR1 is LNHDA and CDR2 is SQIVND (reference sequence).

This CDR3 is CASSYGGLANQPQHF. The CDR3 DNA reads as TGTGCCAGCAGTTACGGGGGACTGGCGAATCAGCCCCAGCATTTT. The chain joins TRBV6-5 to TRBJ1-5; tentatively, D is TRBD1 (5 bases). The V gene lost 2 bases and the J gene lost 4 bases, with 12 bases spanning the gap. This CDR3 comprises 15 residues. CDR1 MNHEY and CDR2 SVGAGI come from the germline V gene.

The genes are TRBV6-1 and TRBJ1-2; TRBD1 is a possible D gene (5 bases). Germline V gene data show CDR1 as MNHNS and CDR2 as SASEGT. V lost 8 bases and J 5 bases, leaving 12 bases between the germline ends. The CDR3 is made up of 12 amino acids. The CDR3 sequence: CASGQGLYGYTF. The CDR3 DNA sequence: TGTGCCAGCGGTCAGGGATTGTATGGCTACACCTTC.

The V call is TRBV5-1, the J call TRBJ2-2; D ambiguous. V was trimmed by 0 bases and J by 5 bases, leaving 5 bases between them. This CDR3 comprises 13 residues. CDR1 and CDR2 (germline): SGHRS, YFSETQ. CDR3 coding DNA: TGCGCCAGCAGCTTGGGACAAACCGGGGAGCTGTTTTTT. Its translation is CASSLGQTGELFF. The whole variable domain, filled in from reference TRBV5-1 and TRBJ2-2, reads KAGVTQTPRYLIKTRGQQVTLSCSPISGHRSVSWYQQTPGQGLQFLFEYFSETQRNKGNFPGRFSGRQFSNSRSEMNVSTLELGDSALYLCASSLGQTGELFFGEGSRLTVL.

This clone occurred once. The CDR3 DNA reads as TGTGCCTGGGGTGACACCAATCAGCCCCAGCATTTT. Its protein is CAWGDTNQPQHF. The rearrangement uses TRBV30 and TRBJ1-5; no definite D call. The CDR3 has 12 amino acids. Trimming left V 5 bases short and J 3 bases short, with 8 bases between. Germline V gives CDR1 GTSNPN, CDR2 SVGIG (reference sequence). The variable domain in full, with the rest retrieved from reference TRBV30 and TRBJ1-5, is SQTIHQWPATLVQPVGSPLSLECTVEGTSNPNLYWYRQAAGRGLQLLFYSVGIGQISSEVPQNLSASRPQDRQFILSSKKLLLSDSGFYLCAWGDTNQPQHFGDGTRLSIL.

This clone was counted a single time. V and J are TRBV19 and TRBJ1-1; tentative D call: TRBD1 (6 bases). This CDR3 is built from 14 residues. CDR1 LNHDA and CDR2 SQIVND come from the germline V gene (reference sequence). Between the trimmed V and J ends, which lost 5 bases and 7 bases, there was a span of 17 bases. The chain's CDR3 is CASSPMGGGSEAFF. The DNA of the CDR3 is TGTGCCAGTAGTCCAATGGGAGGGGGGAGTGAAGCTTTCTTT.

This rearrangement joins TRBV9 to TRBJ2-7, with 7 bases aligning to TRBD1. Germline CDR1 reads SGDLS; CDR2 reads YYNGEE. CDR3 length: 14 residues. Losses at the gene ends were 7 bases for V and 1 base for J; bases not matched to a gene: 8. The CDR3 sequence is CASALGQVSYEQYF. The CDR3 nucleotides are TGTGCCAGCGCCCTAGGACAGGTATCCTACGAGCAGTACTTC.

The chain has TRBV5-4 and TRBJ1-2; a weak D match, TRBD1 (5 bases). The germline V gene has CDR1 SGHNT and CDR2 YYREEE (reference sequence). The CDR3 is 14 amino acids. Trimming stripped 0 bases from V and 1 base from J, with 7 bases between. CDR3 sequence reads: CASSLGQINYGYTF. For the CDR3, the DNA is TGTGCCAGCAGCTTGGGACAGATTAACTATGGCTACACCTTC.